The T cell receptor (beta chain) under discussion was sequenced for a study of OX40 agonist ivuxolimab in advanced cancers. The CDR3 consists of 14 residues. Germline CDR1 SGHTA, CDR2 FQGNSA. The ends were cut back, 7 bases at V and 2 bases at J, with 15 bases in the middle. This clone was seen a few times. Here immunoSEQ multiplex PCR was the method, and the copy in TCRdb shows in-frame clones only, minus some. The sample carries about 76,000 clones, roughly 85% recorded once. The material sequenced was CD4+ or CD8+ T cells sorted from blood, taken in a trial of the OX40 agonist ivuxolimab. The source of this sequence is an adult with an advanced solid tumor such as melanoma, head and neck, liver or kidney cancer. V is TRBV7-2 and J is TRBJ2-7; D unclear. Here the CDR3 DNA reads TGTGCCAGCACCGCGCCCTTTCTCCCCTACGAGCAGTACTTC. This encodes CASTAPFLPYEQYF.